The subject of this entry is one T cell receptor beta chain. Its specificity is unknown. Per germline, CDR1 MNHEY and CDR2 SVGAGI. Between the trimmed V and J ends, which lost 6 bases and 0 bases, there was a span of 18 bases. The CDR3 covers 16 residues. The data originate from a study of post-analysis software for immune sequencing data. Built from TCR beta cDNA, the libraries had unique molecular identifiers in them. MiXCR, applied by TCRdb to the PCR reads, yields one record per CDR3 protein. The sample includes fewer than 700,000 distinct CDR3 sequences, 44% of them seen just once. Study results and limitations: When patients were compared with controls, 5 or 6 TRBV segments were more frequent, TRBV5-6, TRBV5-1 and TRBV20-1 among them.

The sequencing input was blood. The receptor's source is a girl under 18 with multiple sclerosis. This chain connects TRBV6-5 to TRBJ2-7; D gene uncertain. The DNA of the CDR3 is TGTGCCAGCAGCCCGGACGGCTCACCAAACTCCTACGAGCAGTACTTC. This encodes CASSPDGSPNSYEQYF.